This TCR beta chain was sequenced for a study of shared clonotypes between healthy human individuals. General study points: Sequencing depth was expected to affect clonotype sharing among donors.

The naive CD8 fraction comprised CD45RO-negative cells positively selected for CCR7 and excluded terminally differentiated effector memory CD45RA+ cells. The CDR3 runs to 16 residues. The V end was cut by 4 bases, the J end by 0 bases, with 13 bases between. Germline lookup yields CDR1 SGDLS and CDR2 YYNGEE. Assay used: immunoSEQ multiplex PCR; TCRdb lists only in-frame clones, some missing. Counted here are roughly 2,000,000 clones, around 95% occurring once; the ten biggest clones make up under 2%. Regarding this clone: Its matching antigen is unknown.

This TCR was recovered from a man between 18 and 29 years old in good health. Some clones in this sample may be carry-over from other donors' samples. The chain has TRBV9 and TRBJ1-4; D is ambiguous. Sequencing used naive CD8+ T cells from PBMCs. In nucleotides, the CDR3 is TGTGCCAGCAGCTTCCGGCAGTACGCAACTAATGAAAAACTGTTTTTT. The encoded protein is CASSFRQYATNEKLFF.